The rows below give T cell receptor beta chains drawn from one sample of a study of cytotoxic CD8 clonotypes in ibrutinib-treated CLL. TCRdb's copy holds only in-frame clones and misses some; the assay was immunoSEQ multiplex PCR. The sample holds around 200,000 clones, 60% to 80% seen once. The specimen was PBMCs, collected after 12 months of ibrutinib treatment. The receptors were sampled from a human donor with chronic lymphocytic leukemia. The CDR3 runs from the conserved cysteine through the conserved F or W. The D gene is left open where the match is weak. Size values are once, few and many counts, or a class for expanded clones, and some rows have none.

V	J	size	D	CDR3	DNA
TRBV6-6	TRBJ1-2	.	.	CASSYFFGGGDGYTF	TGTGCCAGCAGTTACTTTTTCGGGGGCGGAGATGGCTACACCTTC
TRBV19	TRBJ2-7	.	.	CASSATAAYEQYF	TGTGCCAGTAGTGCGACAGCGGCCTACGAGCAGTACTTC
TRBV30	TRBJ2-2	.	TRBD2	CACGLGGRGGELFF	TGTGCCTGCGGGTTGGGCGGGAGAGGCGGGGAGCTGTTTTTT
TRBV6-5	TRBJ1-2	.	TRBD1	CASRSKGASGYTF	TGTGCCAGCAGGTCCAAGGGGGCCAGTGGCTACACCTTC
TRBV9	TRBJ2-2	.	.	CASSHAGPGELFF	TGTGCCAGCAGCCACGCTGGTCCCGGGGAGCTGTTTTTT
TRBV18	TRBJ2-2	.	.	CASPDTTTTGELFF	TGTGCCAGCCCGGACACGACTACAACCGGGGAGCTGTTTTTT
TRBV5-1	TRBJ2-3	once	.	CASSPDRPDTQYF	TGCGCCAGCAGCCCCGACCGGCCAGATACGCAGTATTTT
TRBV19	TRBJ1-4	once	.	CASSARQSTNEKLFF	TGTGCCAGTAGTGCCCGACAGTCTACTAATGAAAAACTGTTTTTT
TRBV9	TRBJ2-3	once	.	CASSVAPAGPTDTQYF	TGTGCCAGCAGCGTAGCTCCCGCGGGGCCCACAGATACGCAGTATTTT
TRBV20-1	TRBJ2-7	once	.	CSAIRVLEQYF	TGCAGTGCTATCAGAGTTCTCGAGCAGTACTTC
TRBV5-1	TRBJ2-1	.	TRBD2	CASSLAWGTSGDNEQFF	TGCGCCAGCAGCTTGGCCTGGGGGACTAGCGGGGACAATGAGCAGTTCTTC
TRBV28	TRBJ2-7	.	.	CASSGGLYEQYF	TGTGCCAGCAGCGGGGGTTTATACGAGCAGTACTTC
TRBV27	TRBJ2-7	.	TRBD1	CASSHTGGPYEQYF	TGTGCCAGCAGTCACACAGGGGGCCCTTACGAGCAGTACTTC
TRBV29-1	TRBJ1-5	.	.	CSASGSNQPQHF	TGCAGCGCCTCAGGGAGCAATCAGCCCCAGCATTTT
TRBV19	TRBJ2-7	.	TRBD1	CASSNRGSTYEQYF	TGTGCCAGTAGTAACAGGGGATCCACCTACGAGCAGTACTTC